Below are 32 T cell receptor beta chains sequenced from a single sample in a study of T cell clusters in autoimmune cytopenias. Each sample's input was around 250 ng genomic DNA, 38,000 or so genome equivalents. Multiplex touch-down PCR amplified TRB using TRB-A and TRB-B pools in one tube. TCRdb reprocessed the multiplex PCR reads and stores each CDR3 protein as one record, lacking DNA. The table lists 9,500 to 12,000 distinct CDR3 sequences. These data were also filed under a second study, of T cell repertoires in aging, cancer and after chemotherapy.

Sequencing was performed on peripheral blood. These receptors were collected from a human donor in good health.

Considering frequency, this clonotype is medium-sized. V usage is TRBV12-3 or TRBV12-4 and J usage is TRBJ1-2. The CDR3 loop spans 13 amino acids. CDR3 amino acids: CASRRPGTYGYTF.

Measured by frequency, this clonotype is medium-sized. This chain uses TRBV7-9 with TRBJ2-1. Germline-derived CDR1 and CDR2 are SEHNR and FQNEAQ (reference sequence). The CDR3 loop spans 15 amino acids. This CDR3 is CASSFLHSSYNEQFF.

This chain connects TRBV3-1 to TRBJ1-1. This CDR3 has 13 amino acids. In germline, CDR1 is LGHDT, CDR2 YNNKEL (reference sequence). CDR3 region: CASSQSGSTEAFF.

Considering frequency, this clonotype is medium-sized. The rearrangement uses TRBV12-3 or TRBV12-4 and TRBJ2-7; the D gene TCRdb calls, TRBD1, cannot be checked with no DNA. The CDR3 loop spans 14 amino acids. The CDR3 region is CASSPGQGSYEQYF.

Measured by frequency, this clonotype is medium-sized (0.01 to 0.1%). The rearrangement joins TRBV10-3 to TRBJ1-2. The CDR3 is 15 residues long. Germline lookup yields CDR1 ENHRY and CDR2 SYGVKD. The chain's CDR3 is CAISESGQFTDGYTF.

In terms of frequency, this clonotype is medium-sized. J is TRBJ2-5 and V is TRBV5-5; absent DNA, TCRdb's TRBD1 call cannot be checked. CDR1 is SGHKS, CDR2 YYEKEE, per germline (reference sequence). The length of the CDR3 is 15 residues. The CDR3 region is CASSLGTGGMETQYF.

The V call is TRBV12-3 or TRBV12-4, the J call TRBJ2-1; the TRBD2 assignment by TCRdb is unverifiable without DNA. This CDR3 has 20 amino acids. The CDR3 sequence is CASSLPTYTSGVHSYNEQFF.

This chain connects TRBV6-5 to TRBJ2-7. Germline-derived CDR1 and CDR2 are MNHEY and SVGAGI. The CDR3 contains 14 residues. The CDR3 spells CASSENSLTYEQYF.

The chain combines TRBV6-2 or TRBV6-3 with TRBJ2-2; TCRdb gives TRBD1 as the D gene, but with no DNA this cannot be confirmed. The germline V gene has CDR1 MNHEY and CDR2 SVGEGT. This CDR3 is built from 16 residues. CDR3 protein: CASSYSSGPYTGELFF.

The rearrangement joins TRBV7-2 to TRBJ2-7; with no DNA, the TCRdb D assignment of TRBD2 cannot be verified. The germline CDR1 and CDR2 sequences are SGHTA and FQGNSA. The CDR3 has 15 amino acids. The CDR3 region is CARSPRRGSWYEQYF.

The chain couples TRBV27 to TRBJ2-5; TCRdb calls TRBD2, which cannot be checked without DNA. This CDR3 is built from 13 residues. From germline, CDR1 is MNHEY and CDR2 SMNVEV (reference sequence). The CDR3 reads CASSSGGVETQYF.

In terms of frequency, this clonotype is medium-sized. This chain uses TRBV29-1 with TRBJ2-1; there is no DNA to check the TCRdb D call of TRBD2. The CDR3 is made up of 14 amino acids. Looked up from germline, CDR1 is SQVTM and CDR2 is ANQGSEA. CDR3 in amino acids: CSVDGGASHNEQFF.

Judged by frequency, this clonotype is medium-sized (0.01 to 0.1%). The chain combines TRBV19 with TRBJ1-3; TCRdb's D call of TRBD1 is untestable without DNA. Germline V gene sequence: CDR1 LNHDA, CDR2 SQIVND (reference sequence). The CDR3 has 15 residues. The CDR3 is CASSTRGQDGNTIYF.

This chain uses TRBV4-1 with TRBJ2-5; TCRdb's D call, TRBD1, is unchecked because there is no DNA. The CDR3 covers 16 residues. Germline CDR1 reads MGHRA; CDR2 reads YSYEKL. CDR3: CASSPGERGAKETQYF.

Measured by frequency, this clonotype is medium-sized (0.01 to 0.1%). J is TRBJ2-1 and V is TRBV7-2; TCRdb indicates TRBD1, and absent DNA this call remains unverified. The germline V gene has CDR1 SGHTA and CDR2 FQGNSA. The CDR3 has 15 amino acids. CDR3 in amino acids: CASSPVAGLRSEQFF.

The J gene is TRBJ1-1, the V gene TRBV7-9; TCRdb's D gene call, TRBD1, goes unchecked for lack of DNA. This CDR3 spans 15 amino acids. The V gene's germline CDR1 is SEHNR and CDR2 FQNEAQ (reference sequence). CDR3 region: CASINSPETETEAFF.

The gene calls are TRBV12-3 or TRBV12-4 and TRBJ2-7; no DNA is available, so the TRBD2 call from TCRdb remains unchecked. This CDR3 comprises 14 residues. The CDR3 region is CASAPSETDYEQYF.

The V and J genes are TRBV7-2 and TRBJ2-7; TCRdb's D call, TRBD1, is unchecked because there is no DNA. From germline, CDR1 is SGHTA and CDR2 FQGNSA. The CDR3 runs 15 residues. The CDR3 region is CASSLVGPTSYEQYF.

The CDR3 sequence is CASSYSLLGDDGQYF. This chain connects TRBV6-7 to TRBJ2-5; TCRdb outputs TRBD1, but without DNA this stays unchecked. TRBV6-7 has ORF status, its function being uncertain. The CDR3 is 15 amino acids.

The chain links TRBV20-1 to TRBJ2-2. This CDR3 region has 15 residues. Germline-derived CDR1 and CDR2 are DFQATT and SNEGSKA (reference sequence). CDR3 residues: CSARKRGSGTGELFF.

The rearrangement uses TRBV20-1 and TRBJ1-1. Germline V lookup: CDR1 DFQATT, CDR2 SNEGSKA (reference sequence). The CDR3 is 15 amino acids. CDR3 loop: CSARDYQDMNTEAFF.

The chain couples TRBV4-2 to TRBJ1-5. The CDR3 runs to 15 residues. Germline lookup yields CDR1 LGHNA and CDR2 YNFKEQ. CDR3 region: CASSPGVLSNQPQHF.

By frequency, this clonotype is medium-sized. The genes are TRBV15 and TRBJ2-1; no DNA is available, so the TRBD2 call from TCRdb remains unchecked. The CDR3 is made up of 16 amino acids. Germline V CDR1 and CDR2: LNHNV, YYDKDF (reference sequence). The CDR3 spells CATSGASGGANNEQFF.

The chain carries TRBV5-1 and TRBJ2-1; TCRdb gives TRBD2 as the D gene, but with no DNA this cannot be confirmed. Germline-derived CDR1 and CDR2 are SGHRS and YFSETQ. The CDR3 totals 15 residues. Here the CDR3 reads CASRRLAGGHNEQFF.

V gene TRBV6-5 combines with J gene TRBJ1-4; with no DNA, the TCRdb D assignment of TRBD1 cannot be verified. Germline V gene data show CDR1 as MNHEY and CDR2 as SVGAGI. The CDR3 totals 15 residues. The CDR3 loop is CASSQTGVGGEKLFF.

The CDR3 loop is CASRVLMGQVNTEAFF. V gene TRBV5-6 combines with J gene TRBJ1-1; no DNA is available, so the TRBD1 call from TCRdb remains unchecked. CDR1 SGHDT and CDR2 YYEEEE come from the germline V gene. CDR3 length: 16 residues.

The chain recombines TRBV6-2 or TRBV6-3 with TRBJ2-3; the TCRdb D gene call, TRBD1, has no DNA to confirm it. Germline V gene lookup returns CDR1 MNHEY and CDR2 SVGEGT. The CDR3 runs to 18 residues. The CDR3 loop reads CASSYVVLKTKRTDTQYF.

This clonotype shows up as medium-sized by frequency. J is TRBJ2-5 and V is TRBV7-2; TCRdb selects TRBD1, and the lack of DNA leaves this call unchecked. There are 13 residues in the CDR3. Germline CDR1 and CDR2: SGHTA and FQGNSA. This chain's CDR3 is CASSPLTRSAQYF.

This clonotype registers medium-sized by frequency. The chain has TRBV10-3 and TRBJ2-3; lacking DNA, the TRBD1 call made by TCRdb goes unchecked. The CDR3 sequence is 13 residues long. Germline CDR1 and CDR2: ENHRY and SYGVKD. The CDR3 sequence is CAITGTSTDTQYF.

The CDR3 sequence is CATQGGRGGNEQFF. The chain has TRBV24-1 and TRBJ2-1; the TCRdb D gene call, TRBD2, has no DNA to confirm it. The CDR3 spans 14 residues. Germline lookup yields CDR1 KGHDR and CDR2 SFDVKD.

CDR3 loop: CASRPGPEGAFF. This chain uses TRBV6-2 or TRBV6-3 with TRBJ1-1; the TCRdb D gene call, TRBD1, has no DNA to confirm it. From germline, CDR1 is MNHEY and CDR2 SVGEGT. The CDR3 consists of 12 residues.

The chain has TRBV28 and TRBJ1-1. CDR3 length: 13 residues. Per the germline V gene, CDR1 is MDHEN and CDR2 is SYDVKM. The CDR3 is CASSLPHNTEAFF.